The entry below describes one T cell receptor beta chain. Its specificity is unknown. These data belong to a study of T cell responses to AZD1222 COVID-19 vaccine. Study observations and caveats: The study reported that nearly half of spike-specific TCRs target unmutated variant regions. A mostly white British donor set with more females was recruited, and clonal diversity was possibly underestimated.

The protocol was immunoSEQ multiplex PCR, while the TCRdb copy is restricted to in-frame clones and leaves out a portion. The sample has about 100,000 clones, more than 70% seen once. The ends were cut back, 5 bases at V and 6 bases at J, with 9 bases in the middle. The CDR3 has 12 amino acids. Per the germline V gene, CDR1 is SGHVS and CDR2 is FQNEAQ. This TCR was recovered from an adult in good health. The sample was peripheral blood, taken on day 0 of MenACWY control vaccination. The rearrangement joins TRBV7-8 to TRBJ2-3; D is unclear. Written as DNA, the CDR3 is TGTGCCAGCAGCCCCTACGCGGATACGCAGTATTTT. This translates into CASSPYADTQYF.